These 24 T cell receptor beta chains were sequenced from one sample in a study of T cell repertoires in aging, cancer and after chemotherapy. The template was genomic DNA from peripheral blood, not RNA. Multiplex touch-down PCR with TRB-A/B primers amplified rearranged V-D-J TRB sequences. TCRdb analysed the multiplex PCR reads with MiXCR anew, one entry per CDR3 protein. The sample shows 10,000 to 15,000 distinct CDR3 sequences, 35% of them seen only once. The sequenced sample was blood. The receptor source for this set is a human donor in good health. The donor label of this sample is uncertain.

This clonotype has just a few counts. The V call is TRBV7-6, the J call TRBJ2-7; 7 nucleotides line up with TRBD2. The CDR3 length is 13 residues. Looked up from germline, CDR1 is SGHVS and CDR2 is FNYEAQ. After removal of 5 bases from V and 9 bases from J, the junction contained 10 bases not matched to a gene. The CDR3: CASSQGSGGRQYF. As DNA, the CDR3 is TGTGCCAGCAGCCAGGGAAGTGGCGGGAGGCAGTACTTC.

The rearrangement uses TRBV19 and TRBJ1-1; D gene ambiguous. The germline CDR1 and CDR2 sequences are LNHDA and SQIVND (reference sequence). This CDR3 has 14 amino acids. The V end was cut by 3 bases, the J end by 2 bases, with 10 bases between. CDR3: CASSIQTTNTEAFF. CDR3 DNA: TGTGCCAGTAGTATTCAGACTACTAACACTGAAGCTTTCTTT. Drawing the rest from reference TRBV19 and TRBJ1-1, the complete variable domain is DGGITQSPKYLFRKEGQNVTLSCEQNLNHDAMYWYRQDPGQGLRLIYYSQIVNDFQKGDIAEGYSVSREKKESFPLTVTSAQKNPTAFYLCASSIQTTNTEAFFGQGTRLTVV.

The chain joins TRBV19 to TRBJ2-3; 8 nucleotides align to TRBD2. Germline CDR1 and CDR2: LNHDA and SQIVND (reference sequence). The CDR3 is 14 amino acids. J gave up 5 bases and V 3 bases, and 4 bases lay outside the gene matches. The CDR3 is CASSMGGGQDTQYF. For the CDR3, the DNA is TGTGCCAGTAGTATGGGCGGGGGGCAAGATACGCAGTATTTT.

CDR3 DNA sequence: TGTGCCAGCCTCCTTACAATCACGGCCGGGGGAAACACCATATATTTT. Translated, it gives CASLLTITAGGNTIYF. This sequence joins TRBV18 and TRBJ1-3; D unclear. V shed 8 bases and J shed 4 bases, with 21 bases lying between them. This CDR3 region has 16 residues. In germline, CDR1 is KGHSH, CDR2 LQKENI.

This clonotype was recorded a few times. The V call is TRBV6-2 or TRBV6-3, the J call TRBJ1-4, with D unclear. CDR3 size: 17 residues. CDR1 MNHEY and CDR2 SVGEGT come from the germline V gene. The ends were cut back, 6 bases at V and 4 bases at J, with 21 bases in the middle. CDR3 sequence reads: CASSYGPRRLNNEKLFF. The DNA of the CDR3 is TGTGCCAGCAGCTATGGACCGCGCCGACTCAATAATGAAAAACTGTTTTTT.

This clonotype turned up a few times. The chain links TRBV5-5 to TRBJ2-2, with TRBD2 matching 10 bases. From germline, CDR1 is SGHKS and CDR2 YYEKEE (reference sequence). There are 17 residues in the CDR3. V was clipped by 4 bases and J by 3 bases; unmatched bases: 9. CDR3 coding DNA: TGTGCCAGCAGCGAAACCGATCTAGCGGGGGACACCGGGGAGCTGTTTTTT. Translation gives CASSETDLAGDTGELFF.

As DNA, the CDR3 is TGTGCCAGCAGTCCCCTGACTAGGGGGGATAGCACAGATACGCAGTATTTT. It yields the protein CASSPLTRGDSTDTQYF. The chain employs TRBV6-9 and TRBJ2-3; the D gene could be TRBD1 or TRBD2 (6 bases each). The length of the CDR3 is 17 residues. V lost 5 bases and J 0 bases, leaving 18 bases between the germline ends. From germline, CDR1 is MNHGY and CDR2 SVAAGI.

To note about this clonotype: With a much larger clone just one base away, this may be a read error. The rearrangement uses TRBV6-1 and TRBJ1-2, with D possibly being TRBD1 (5 bases). CDR1 is MNHNS, CDR2 SASEGT, per germline. The CDR3 contains 11 residues. CDR3 sequence reads: CACSSTAGYTF. In DNA, the CDR3 is TGTGCCTGCAGCTCGACAGCCGGCTACACCTTC.

The chain links TRBV12-3 or TRBV12-4 to TRBJ2-1; no clear D gene. The CDR3 is 11 residues long. Trimming stripped 3 bases from V and 8 bases from J, with 5 bases between. The CDR3 is CASSFGYEQFF. The CDR3 coding sequence is TGTGCCAGCAGTTTTGGGTATGAGCAGTTCTTC.

This chain joins TRBV5-4 and TRBJ1-2, with 12 bases lining up with TRBD1. The CDR3 runs to 15 residues. Losses at the gene ends were 2 bases for V and 8 bases for J; bases not matched to a gene: 7. Per the germline V gene, CDR1 is SGHNT and CDR2 is YYREEE (reference sequence). The CDR3 region has the DNA TGTGCCAGCAGCTTTCTGGGACAGGGGGCGCGGGGCTACACCTTC. Residues: CASSFLGQGARGYTF.

The V call is TRBV6-5, the J call TRBJ2-5; tentative D call: TRBD1 (5 bases). V was pared by 6 bases and J by 4 bases, with 15 bases between. CDR3 size: 14 residues. Germline values: CDR1 MNHEY, CDR2 SVGAGI. Here the CDR3 DNA reads TGTGCCAGCAGCGAACAGGACGAAAGAGAGACCCAGTACTTC. It encodes CASSEQDERETQYF.

The table lists this clonotype with a few counts. This chain links TRBV19 with TRBJ2-1; D may be TRBD1 (6 bases). CDR3 length: 14 amino acids. Trimming removed 6 bases at V and 7 bases at J, with 16 bases between. The germline gives CDR1 LNHDA, CDR2 SQIVND (reference sequence). The CDR3 loop reads CASSRGQSGNEQFF. In nucleotides, the CDR3 is TGTGCCAGTAGCAGGGGACAATCCGGTAATGAGCAGTTCTTC.

This clonotype was observed once. This sequence joins TRBV5-1 and TRBJ2-1, with 8 nucleotides matching TRBD2. CDR1 is SGHRS, CDR2 YFSETQ, per germline. V was pared by 1 base and J by 0 bases, with 6 bases of the junction left unmatched. CDR3 length: 17 residues. CDR3 amino acids: CASSLSSGWGSYNEQFF. As DNA, the CDR3 is TGCGCCAGCAGCTTGTCTAGCGGGTGGGGCTCCTACAATGAGCAGTTCTTC.

The chain recombines TRBV18 with TRBJ2-3; D is uncertain. The length of the CDR3 is 15 residues. Looked up from germline, CDR1 is KGHSH and CDR2 is LQKENI. V was trimmed by 0 bases and J by 3 bases, leaving 10 bases between them. The CDR3 sequence is CASSPPVGRTDTQYF. CDR3 DNA sequence: TGTGCCAGCTCACCACCCGTCGGACGAACAGATACGCAGTATTTT.

The V gene is TRBV27, the J gene TRBJ2-7, with 8 bases aligning to TRBD2. Germline trimming cut 1 base from V and 0 bases from J; bases unmatched to any gene: 5. The length of the CDR3 is 16 residues. Germline V gene data show CDR1 as MNHEY and CDR2 as SMNVEV (reference sequence). DNA for the CDR3: TGTGCCAGCAGTTTATGGGGGCGGGAGGCCTCCTACGAGCAGTACTTC. It codes for CASSLWGREASYEQYF.

The chain joins TRBV5-6 to TRBJ2-4; TRBD2 agrees at 8 bases. Germline assignment: CDR1 SGHDT and CDR2 YYEEEE. This CDR3 comprises 16 residues. The V segment lost 2 bases and the J segment 2 bases; nucleotides outside the gene matches: 6. The CDR3 loop reads CASSFGTRSSKNIQYF. For the CDR3, the DNA is TGTGCCAGCAGCTTTGGGACTAGGTCTTCCAAAAACATTCAGTACTTC.

This chain links TRBV27 with TRBJ1-1; no clear D. Trimming pared 7 bases from V and 4 bases from J, leaving 16 bases between. Germline V gene sequence: CDR1 MNHEY, CDR2 SMNVEV (reference sequence). The CDR3 spans 14 residues. DNA for the CDR3: TGTGCCAGCATTCCCAATATCGAGGGCACTGAAGCTTTCTTT. Its protein product is CASIPNIEGTEAFF.

V gene TRBV27 combines with J gene TRBJ1-2, with D possibly matching TRBD1 (5 bases). V gave up 2 bases and J gave up 5 bases, with 15 bases separating them. CDR3 size: 15 residues. CDR1 and CDR2 from the germline V gene are MNHEY and SMNVEV (reference sequence). CDR3 DNA: TGTGCCAGCAGTTTACAGGGTCGACGGATTTATGGCTACACCTTC. Its translation is CASSLQGRRIYGYTF.

CDR3 in amino acids: CARSPHPGLAGEEQYF. The CDR3 DNA sequence: TGTGCCAGAAGCCCTCATCCGGGACTAGCGGGAGAAGAGCAGTACTTC. The chain employs TRBV11-3 and TRBJ2-7, with 14 bases aligning to TRBD2. This CDR3 spans 16 amino acids. Germline assignment: CDR1 SGHNT and CDR2 YENEEA. V trimming: 9 bases; J trimming: 7 bases; junction bases outside the gene matches: 14.

The chain couples TRBV6-5 to TRBJ2-5, with 9 bases that match TRBD2. This CDR3 comprises 14 residues. Looked up from germline, CDR1 is MNHEY and CDR2 is SVGAGI. Germline trimming cut 7 bases from V and 6 bases from J; bases unmatched to any gene: 9. CDR3 bases: TGTGCCAGCAAAGGAAGCGGGGGGTTGAAGACCCAGTACTTC. Protein sequence: CASKGSGGLKTQYF.

There are a few counts of this clonotype. V gene TRBV6-5 combines with J gene TRBJ2-7; 8 bases map to TRBD2. The CDR3 spans 15 residues. V was pared by 0 bases and J by 0 bases, with 1 base of the junction left unmatched. The V gene's germline CDR1 is MNHEY and CDR2 SVGAGI. The CDR3 DNA reads TGTGCCAGCAGTTACTCGAGCGGGAGCTCCTACGAGCAGTACTTC. Protein: CASSYSSGSSYEQYF.

In this sample, this clonotype turned up a few times. The chain uses TRBV7-9 and TRBJ1-1; possibly TRBD1 for D (6 bases). This CDR3 has 15 amino acids. The V end lost 2 bases, the J end lost 0 bases, and 10 bases lay between the germline ends. The germline CDR1 and CDR2 sequences are SEHNR and FQNEAQ (reference sequence). The CDR3 here is CASSLSRDMNTEAFF. CDR3 bases: TGTGCCAGCAGCTTATCGAGGGACATGAACACTGAAGCTTTCTTT.

The chain joins TRBV6-2 or TRBV6-3 to TRBJ2-1; D unclear. The germline V gene has CDR1 MNHEY and CDR2 SVGEGT. The CDR3 consists of 13 residues. Deletions cut 7 bases from V and 4 bases from J, with 11 bases between. This CDR3 is CASTPDRYNEQFF. In DNA, the CDR3 is TGTGCCAGCACCCCGGACCGATACAATGAGCAGTTCTTC.

The chain is built from TRBV12-3 or TRBV12-4 and TRBJ2-2; TRBD1 matches at 8 bases. The ends lost 6 bases at V and 4 bases at J; junction bases unmatched: 13. The length of the CDR3 is 17 residues. The CDR3 region is CASSLTHQGAGTGELFF. The CDR3 coding sequence is TGTGCCAGCAGCTTAACTCACCAGGGGGCAGGCACCGGGGAGCTGTTTTTT.